One and the same sample provided the 6 T cell receptor beta chains below, sequenced in a study of tumor and adjacent non-tumor tissue in lung cancer. RNA was extracted from bulk tissue without any cell sorting. A modified ARM-PCR protocol with three rounds of nested PCR amplified TCRbeta. TCRdb processed the multiplex PCR reads anew with MiXCR; each CDR3 protein has one entry. Here the sample spans about 200,000 distinct CDR3 sequences, over 55% being singletons. Sequences were obtained from lung tumor tissue. The receptors shown here come from a man in his sixties with non-small cell lung cancer.

This clonotype was seen a handful of times. The chain has TRBV14 and TRBJ2-3; the D call may be TRBD1 or TRBD2 (6 bases each). The length of the CDR3 is 15 residues. Germline loops: CDR1 SGHDN, CDR2 FVKESK. V shed 4 bases and J shed 1 base, with 12 bases lying between them. CDR3 in DNA: TGTGCCAGCAGCCTACAGGGAGGAGGCACAGATACGCAGTATTTT. Protein: CASSLQGGGTDTQYF.

Comment on this clonotype: A much larger clone lies a single base off, so this may be a read error. V usage is TRBV28 and J usage is TRBJ1-2; 7 bases agree with TRBD1. The CDR3 extends over 12 amino acids. From germline, CDR1 is MDHEN and CDR2 SYDVKM. J was trimmed by 4 bases and V by 10 bases; bases with no gene match: 6. CDR3 residues: CATIDRVYGYTF. CDR3 nucleotide sequence: TGTGCCACCATAGACAGGGTCTATGGCTACACCTTC.

V and J are TRBV11-2 and TRBJ2-5; D might be TRBD2 (6 bases). This CDR3 is 15 amino acids long. Deletions cut 10 bases from V and 0 bases from J, with 18 bases between. The germline V gene has CDR1 SGHAT and CDR2 FQNNGV. CDR3 sequence (DNA): TGTGCCAACAGTTCTCTTTGGGGGGACCAAGAGACCCAGTACTTC. It specifies CANSSLWGDQETQYF.

This clonotype was counted between two and nine times. No conserved phenylalanine or tryptophan ends this CDR3, so it is likely a read error. The chain recombines TRBV6-2 or TRBV6-3 with TRBJ2-7; 7 bases line up with TRBD1. V was clipped by 10 bases and J by 4 bases; unmatched bases: 13. The CDR3 length is 14 residues. CDR1 and CDR2 (germline): MNHEY, SVGEGT. DNA for the CDR3: TGTGCCACGAATCGACAGGGCTTGAGTTACGAGCAGTACATC. Translation gives CATNRQGLSYEQYI.

In this sample, this clonotype turned up a few times. V gene TRBV14 combines with J gene TRBJ2-1; 12 nucleotides line up with TRBD2. V lost 5 bases to trimming and J lost 7 bases; unmatched junction nucleotides: 9. Germline CDR1 reads SGHDN; CDR2 reads FVKESK. This CDR3 is built from 16 residues. The CDR3 sequence: CASSNLAGGPRNEQFF. In DNA, the CDR3 is TGTGCCAGCAGCAACCTAGCGGGGGGGCCACGGAATGAGCAGTTCTTC. Complete variable domain (other parts from reference TRBV14 and TRBJ2-1): EAGVTQFPSHSVIEKGQTVTLRCDPISGHDNLYWYRRVMGKEIKFLLHFVKESKQDESGMPNNRFLAERTGGTYSTLKVQPAELEDSGVYFCASSNLAGGPRNEQFFGPGTRLTVL.

Only a few counts were recorded for this clonotype. The V and J genes are TRBV24-1 and TRBJ2-6; D not certain. The CDR3 sequence is 13 residues long. V shed 7 bases and J shed 0 bases, with 3 bases lying between them. Germline CDR1 KGHDR, CDR2 SFDVKD. The CDR3 DNA reads as TGTGCCACCAGGTCCTCTGGGGCCAACGTCCTGACTTTC. Amino acids: CATRSSGANVLTF.